The next 30 T cell receptor beta chains were all read from a single sample in a study of control samples from healthy donors and cancer patients. Clones were sequenced by immunoSEQ multiplex PCR, and TCRdb holds only the in-frame ones, with some missing. The sample carries approximately 140,000 clones, 92% recorded once. Sequencing used blood. These receptors were taken from a man between 25 and 39 years old in good health.

The J gene is TRBJ2-7, the V gene TRBV6-5; D gene unclear. The V end was cut by 0 bases, the J end by 2 bases, with 14 bases between. Germline V CDR1 and CDR2: MNHEY, SVGAGI. There are 16 residues in the CDR3. DNA for the CDR3: TGTGCCAGCAGTTACTCATCAGGAGTTCTCCCCTACGAGCAGTACTTC. Amino acids: CASSYSSGVLPYEQYF.

CDR3 bases: TGTGCCAGCAGTGCCATTGGTAATTCTTCACCCCTCCACTTT. Translated, it gives CASSAIGNSSPLHF. The rearrangement joins TRBV2 to TRBJ1-6, with D uncertain. Germline V gene data show CDR1 as SNHLY and CDR2 as FYNNEI. This CDR3 contains 14 residues. V was trimmed by 4 bases and J by 9 bases, leaving 13 bases between them.

This clone was seen only once. The gene calls are TRBV15 and TRBJ1-4, with 8 bases identical to TRBD1. This CDR3 spans 14 amino acids. The J segment lost 3 bases and the V segment lost 3 bases, leaving 0 bases of the junction unmatched. Per the germline V gene, CDR1 is LNHNV and CDR2 is YYDKDF (reference sequence). The CDR3 sequence: CATSRGQANEKLFF. CDR3 bases: TGTGCCACCAGCAGGGGACAGGCTAATGAAAAACTGTTTTTT. Together with reference TRBV15 and TRBJ1-4, the CDR3 gives the full variable domain: DAMVIQNPRYQVTQFGKPVTLSCSQTLNHNVMYWYQQKSSQAPKLLFHYYDKDFNNEADTPDNFQSRRPNTSFCFLDIRSPGLGDTAMYLCATSRGQANEKLFFGSGTQLSVL.

V usage is TRBV5-5 and J usage is TRBJ2-1; D is unresolved. V was trimmed by 4 bases and J by 4 bases, leaving 9 bases between them. This CDR3 spans 13 amino acids. Germline CDR1 and CDR2: SGHKS and YYEKEE (reference sequence). CDR3 residues: CASSRTVYNEQFF. The CDR3 DNA is TGTGCCAGCAGCAGGACGGTGTACAATGAGCAGTTCTTC.

The chain couples TRBV2 to TRBJ1-6; D ambiguous. CDR3 length equals 14 residues. Germline V gene sequence: CDR1 SNHLY, CDR2 FYNNEI. Trimming shortened V by 6 bases and J by 5 bases, and 11 bases separated the two germline ends. The CDR3 region is CASSAARNNSPLHF. CDR3 sequence (DNA): TGTGCCAGCAGCGCGGCCAGGAATAATTCACCCCTCCACTTT.

V and J are TRBV28 and TRBJ2-3; D unresolved. Trimming stripped 10 bases from V and 1 base from J, with 6 bases between. The CDR3 covers 11 residues. Per the germline V gene, CDR1 is MDHEN and CDR2 is SYDVKM. The CDR3 is CATARTDTQYF. CDR3 DNA: TGTGCCACCGCGCGCACAGATACGCAGTATTTT. The variable domain in full, with the rest retrieved from reference TRBV28 and TRBJ2-3, is DVKVTQSSRYLVKRTGEKVFLECVQDMDHENMFWYRQDPGLGLRLIYFSYDVKMKEKGDIPEGYSVSREKKERFSLILESASTNQTSMYLCATARTDTQYFGPGTRLTVL.

This clone was observed a single time. The rearrangement links TRBV30 to TRBJ1-2, with 8 bases identical to TRBD1. V lost 3 bases, J lost 7 bases, and 7 bases stayed unmatched. Germline CDR1 is GTSNPN and CDR2 is SVGIG (reference sequence). The CDR3 contains 13 residues. This CDR3 reads CAWRAQTGVGYTF. The CDR3 coding sequence is TGTGCCTGGAGGGCCCAGACAGGGGTTGGCTACACCTTC.

This rearrangement joins TRBV6-2 or TRBV6-3 to TRBJ2-1, with TRBD1 matching 9 bases. CDR3 length equals 16 residues. The germline gives CDR1 MNHEY, CDR2 SVGEGT. V shed 6 bases, J shed 0 bases, and the junction held 6 bases outside the gene matches. The DNA for the CDR3 is TGTGCCAGCAGCTCGAACAGGGGGCTCTCCTACAATGAGCAGTTCTTC. Translating it yields CASSSNRGLSYNEQFF.

This clone came up once. V gene TRBV28 combines with J gene TRBJ1-2; D not resolved. V was shortened by 6 bases and J by 4 bases, with 18 bases between the two germline ends. CDR1 is MDHEN and CDR2 is SYDVKM in the germline V gene. The CDR3 has 15 residues. As DNA, the CDR3 is TGTGCCAGCAGCCTCCCCCGGGTGCTAGGCTATGGCTACACCTTC. This encodes CASSLPRVLGYGYTF.

This clone was observed a single time. This chain connects TRBV11-2 to TRBJ1-3; D not certain. The V and J ends lost 6 bases and 0 bases respectively, with 12 bases between them. The CDR3 consists of 15 residues. Germline CDR1 and CDR2: SGHAT and FQNNGV. The CDR3 nucleotides are TGTGCCAGCAGGCGAAGCCTTAACTCTGGAAACACCATATATTTT. Protein: CASRRSLNSGNTIYF. Drawing the rest from reference TRBV11-2 and TRBJ1-3, the complete variable domain is EAGVAQSPRYKIIEKRQSVAFWCNPISGHATLYWYQQILGQGPKLLIQFQNNGVVDDSQLPKDRFSAERLKGVDSTLKIQPAKLEDSAVYLCASRRSLNSGNTIYFGEGSWLTVV.

The V and J genes are TRBV12-5 and TRBJ2-2, with no clear D. The CDR3 contains 14 residues. Germline V lookup: CDR1 LGHNT, CDR2 FRNRAP. Trimming pared 5 bases from V and 2 bases from J, leaving 9 bases between. As DNA, the CDR3 is TGTGCTAGTGGTAAAAACACCAACACCGGGGAGCTGTTTTTT. It specifies CASGKNTNTGELFF. The variable domain in full, completed from reference TRBV12-5 and TRBJ2-2, reads DARVTQTPRHKVTEMGQEVTMRCQPILGHNTVFWYRQTMMQGLELLAYFRNRAPLDDSGMPKDRFSAEMPDATLATLKIQPSEPRDSAVYFCASGKNTNTGELFFGEGSRLTVL.

The DNA of the CDR3 is TGTGCCAGCTTTGGGCAAGGGGAAAAACTGTTTTTT. Its protein is CASFGQGEKLFF. The J gene is TRBJ1-4, the V gene TRBV6-6; no definite D call. Germline V gene lookup returns CDR1 MNHNY and CDR2 SVGAGI (reference sequence). The CDR3 has 12 residues. The V gene lost 8 bases and the J gene lost 8 bases, with 12 bases spanning the gap.

V gene TRBV21-1 combines with J gene TRBJ1-5. TRBV21-1 is reported as a pseudogene. The CDR3 totals 15 residues. DNA for the CDR3: TGTGCCAGCAGCAAAGGAGGCAGGATTAATCAGCCCCAGCATTTT. Its translation: CASSKGGRINQPQHF.

This clone was recorded once. V and J are TRBV6-5 and TRBJ1-1; TRBD1 might be the D (6 bases). Germline V gives CDR1 MNHEY, CDR2 SVGAGI. The CDR3 is made up of 13 amino acids. The V end lost 6 bases, the J end lost 1 base, and 9 bases lay between the germline ends. The CDR3 reads CASRQGANTEAFF. The CDR3 coding sequence is TGTGCCAGCAGACAGGGAGCGAACACTGAAGCTTTCTTT.

The DNA for the CDR3 is TGTGCCAGCTCACTACAGCTTCTCTATGGCTACACCTTC. Amino acids: CASSLQLLYGYTF. The chain couples TRBV18 to TRBJ1-2; D is undetermined. V shed 4 bases and J shed 4 bases, with 10 bases lying between them. The CDR3 covers 13 residues. Germline V gene data show CDR1 as KGHSH and CDR2 as LQKENI.

This clone was seen only once. The chain links TRBV18 to TRBJ2-6, with 8 nucleotides matching TRBD2. The CDR3 has 18 amino acids. V shed 3 bases and J 0 bases; nucleotides not matched to a gene: 7. CDR1 KGHSH and CDR2 LQKENI come from the germline V gene. CDR3 protein: CASSPGMSGSSGANVLTF. The CDR3 bases are TGTGCCAGCTCACCTGGTATGAGCGGGAGCTCTGGGGCCAACGTCCTGACTTTC. The entire variable domain, with the rest obtained from reference TRBV18 and TRBJ2-6, is as follows: NAGVMQNPRHLVRRRGQEARLRCSPMKGHSHVYWYRQLPEEGLKFMVYLQKENIIDESGMPKERFSAEFPKEGPSILRIQQVVRGDSAAYFCASSPGMSGSSGANVLTFGAGSRLTVL.

The chain links TRBV2 to TRBJ1-1; D is unresolved. Trimming removed 5 bases at V and 0 bases at J, with 4 bases between. The CDR3 totals 12 residues. CDR1 is SNHLY and CDR2 is FYNNEI in the germline V gene. CDR3 DNA sequence: TGTGCCAGCAGTCCCCTGAACACTGAAGCTTTCTTT. It translates to CASSPLNTEAFF.

This chain uses TRBV6-2 or TRBV6-3 with TRBJ2-3; D is possibly TRBD1 (6 bases). V lost 5 bases, J lost 4 bases, and 22 bases lay in between. The CDR3 sequence is 17 residues long. The germline CDR1 and CDR2 sequences are MNHEY and SVGEGT. CDR3 region: CASSPGGFQGSADTQYF. DNA for the CDR3: TGTGCCAGCAGTCCGGGTGGGTTCCAGGGGAGTGCAGATACGCAGTATTTT.

The chain is built from TRBV27 and TRBJ2-3; TRBD2 matches at 10 bases. This CDR3 is 15 amino acids long. J was trimmed by 2 bases and V by 6 bases; bases with no gene match: 5. Germline loops: CDR1 MNHEY, CDR2 SMNVEV (reference sequence). The CDR3 region has the DNA TGTGCCAGCAGATGGACTAGCGGCTCCACAGATACGCAGTATTTT. This translates into CASRWTSGSTDTQYF.

This chain connects TRBV29-1 to TRBJ1-6; the match to TRBD1 covers 7 bases. The germline V gene has CDR1 SQVTM and CDR2 ANQGSEA. With V trimmed by 6 bases and J by 2 bases, 1 base remained unmatched. The CDR3 runs 13 residues. The CDR3 nucleotides are TGCAGCGTCGGGACAGCCTATAATTCACCCCTCCACTTT. It specifies CSVGTAYNSPLHF.

This chain connects TRBV28 to TRBJ2-3; 9 nucleotides agree with TRBD2. Germline-derived CDR1 and CDR2 are MDHEN and SYDVKM. This CDR3 region has 14 residues. The junction had 5 bases not matched to a gene; V was cut back by 6 bases and J by 4 bases. The CDR3, as DNA: TGTGCCAGCAGCTTAGCGGGAGCGCCAGATACGCAGTATTTT. Amino acids: CASSLAGAPDTQYF.

This chain links TRBV11-2 with TRBJ1-1; D remains ambiguous. Trimming stripped 5 bases from V and 3 bases from J, with 13 bases between. The CDR3 runs 14 residues. CDR1 SGHAT and CDR2 FQNNGV come from the germline V gene. The CDR3 reads CASSDTGSYTEAFF. For the CDR3, the DNA is TGTGCCAGCAGCGACACCGGGTCCTACACTGAAGCTTTCTTT.

This clone was recorded a few times. The V call is TRBV6-2 or TRBV6-3, the J call TRBJ2-7, with no clear D. CDR1 is MNHEY and CDR2 is SVGEGT in the germline V gene. Trimming removed 0 bases at V and 1 base at J, with 7 bases between. The CDR3 contains 14 residues. The CDR3 DNA sequence: TGTGCCAGCAGTTACTCGATGGAGTCCTACGAGCAGTACTTC. Translation gives CASSYSMESYEQYF.

This sequence joins TRBV28 and TRBJ1-2; D possibly corresponds to TRBD1 (5 bases). The V end was cut by 6 bases, the J end by 7 bases, with 9 bases between. The CDR3 runs to 11 residues. Germline lookup yields CDR1 MDHEN and CDR2 SYDVKM. CDR3 region: CASSRGGGYTF. The CDR3 nucleotides are TGTGCCAGCAGCCGGGGGGGTGGCTACACCTTC.

The chain joins TRBV25-1 to TRBJ2-3; D is unclear. The CDR3 length is 15 residues. Trimming removed 0 bases from V and 2 bases from J, with 9 bases in between. The germline V gene encodes CDR1 MGHDK and CDR2 SYGVNS. This chain's CDR3 is CASSEYVRYTDTQYF. CDR3 nucleotide sequence: TGTGCCAGCAGTGAATATGTAAGATACACAGATACGCAGTATTTT.

This chain links TRBV7-9 with TRBJ2-5; TRBD1 aligns across 8 bases. Germline CDR1 is SEHNR and CDR2 is FQNEAQ (reference sequence). After removal of 8 bases from V and 1 base from J, the junction contained 6 bases not matched to a gene. There are 14 residues in the CDR3. The CDR3 nucleotides read TGTGCCAGCCGACCCAGGGGGCCCCAAGAGACCCAGTACTTC. It specifies CASRPRGPQETQYF.

The V and J genes are TRBV28 and TRBJ2-1, with 8 positions matching TRBD2. V lost 1 base, J lost 4 bases, and 6 bases stayed unmatched. The CDR3 has 16 residues. Per the germline V gene, CDR1 is MDHEN and CDR2 is SYDVKM. CDR3 sequence: CASSLYAAGVYNEQFF. The DNA for the CDR3 is TGTGCCAGCAGTTTATACGCAGCGGGAGTGTACAATGAGCAGTTCTTC.

The chain is built from TRBV4-1 and TRBJ1-1; 9 bases agree with TRBD1. Trimming at V came to 3 bases and at J to 1 base, leaving 9 bases not matched to a gene. The CDR3 is 17 residues long. Germline V gives CDR1 MGHRA, CDR2 YSYEKL. The DNA of the CDR3 is TGCGCCAGCAGCCACCAGGGACAGGGCATGAGGAACACTGAAGCTTTCTTT. Residues: CASSHQGQGMRNTEAFF.

This chain uses TRBV5-4 with TRBJ2-5; 9 nucleotides align to TRBD2. The ends lost 0 bases at V and 5 bases at J; junction bases unmatched: 8. Looked up from germline, CDR1 is SGHNT and CDR2 is YYREEE (reference sequence). The CDR3 contains 16 residues. The CDR3 loop is CASSLGSGSIRETQYF. CDR3 in DNA: TGTGCCAGCAGCTTGGGTAGCGGGAGTATTAGGGAGACCCAGTACTTC.

The V call is TRBV9, the J call TRBJ1-2; 7 bases align to TRBD1. V dropped 0 bases and J dropped 2; count of bases not matched to a gene: 4. Germline V gene sequence: CDR1 SGDLS, CDR2 YYNGEE. The CDR3 consists of 15 residues. The CDR3 loop reads CASSVDAGGNYGYTF. In DNA, the CDR3 is TGTGCCAGCAGCGTAGATGCAGGGGGGAACTATGGCTACACCTTC.